This T cell receptor beta chain was documented in a study of T-cell reconstitution after alpha-beta-depleted transplantation in children. Findings and caveats of the study: Where some patients showed high TCRbeta diversity at day 60, it came from recipient T cells and thymic progenitors that had survived. Most T-cell counts and diversity one year after the transplant came from T cells that were newly produced. Approximately two months post-transplant, alpha-beta T cells reportedly originated from several hundred expanded graft clones.

This clonotype was found many times. Its target is not known. The TCRbeta library incorporated unique molecular identifiers. TCRdb re-called the PCR reads through MiXCR, storing one row per CDR3 protein. The sample lists a few hundred thousand distinct CDR3 sequences, 15% to 20% occurring once. Trimming pared 6 bases from V and 4 bases from J, leaving 15 bases between. From germline, CDR1 is DFQATT and CDR2 SNEGSKA (reference sequence). There are 13 residues in the CDR3. The V call is TRBV20-1, the J call TRBJ1-2; a possible D gene is TRBD1 (6 bases). The material sequenced was PBMCs, mostly from graft donor cells, taken 360 days after TCRalphabeta/CD19-depleted stem cell transplant. The TCR was taken from a boy in the first two years of life who had a stem cell transplant for Wiskott-Aldrich syndrome, so the T cells may come from the graft donor. CDR3 DNA sequence: TGCAGTGCAAGCAGGGGCAGGGGCTATGGCTACACCTTC. It encodes CSASRGRGYGYTF.